Below, 3 T cell receptor beta chains from the same sample are listed, as sequenced in a study of CD8+CD57+ T cells in acquired aplastic anemia. According to the study, genomic DNA was the template for TCR beta VDJ and CDR3 profiling. One entry per CDR3 protein results from TCRdb running MiXCR on the reads. Among about 200,000 distinct CDR3 sequences listed, approximately 51% were seen once. Sequencing was done on patients that had shown CD8+CD57+ cell expansion by flow cytometry. Source material: sorted CD4+, CD8+, or CD8+CD57+ T cells (not recorded which) from PBMCs. All receptors come from a human donor with aplastic anemia.

The genes are TRBV6-1 and TRBJ2-3; D remains unclear. V lost 0 bases and J lost 1, with 8 bases in between. The CDR3 length is 15 residues. Germline CDR1 MNHNS, CDR2 SASEGT. CDR3 nucleotides: TGTGCCAGCAGTGAAGCAGGGATCGGCACAGATACGCAGTATTTT. Translating gives CASSEAGIGTDTQYF.

Many counts were recorded for this clonotype. The chain has TRBV12-5 and TRBJ1-1; D ambiguous. This CDR3 comprises 14 residues. V lost 1 base and J lost 1, with 7 bases in between. CDR1 LGHNT and CDR2 FRNRAP come from the germline V gene. The CDR3 DNA reads as TGTGCTAGTGGTTTGGAAGGAGGGAACACTGAAGCTTTCTTT. This codes for CASGLEGGNTEAFF.

The genes are TRBV7-2 and TRBJ2-6; no clear D. CDR3 length: 15 residues. The germline V and J ends were trimmed by 5 bases and 0 bases, with 8 bases remaining between them. In germline, CDR1 is SGHTA, CDR2 FQGNSA. The CDR3 DNA sequence: TGTGCCAGCAGCCCCGTGGGCTCTGGGGCCAACGTCCTGACTTTC. Encoded protein: CASSPVGSGANVLTF.